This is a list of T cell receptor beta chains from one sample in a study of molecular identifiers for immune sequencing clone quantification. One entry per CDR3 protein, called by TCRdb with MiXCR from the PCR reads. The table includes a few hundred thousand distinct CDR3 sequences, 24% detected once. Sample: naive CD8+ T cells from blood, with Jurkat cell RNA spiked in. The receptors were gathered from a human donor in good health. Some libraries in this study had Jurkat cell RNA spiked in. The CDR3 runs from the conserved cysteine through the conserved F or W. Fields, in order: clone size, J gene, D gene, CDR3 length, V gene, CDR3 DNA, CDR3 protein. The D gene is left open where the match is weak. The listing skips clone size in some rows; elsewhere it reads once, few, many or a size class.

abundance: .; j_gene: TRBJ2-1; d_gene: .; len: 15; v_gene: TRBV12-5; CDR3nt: TGTGCTAGTGGTTTGCCTACGGGCCAGGCCCTGCGGCAGTTCTTC; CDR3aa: CASGLPTGQALRQFF
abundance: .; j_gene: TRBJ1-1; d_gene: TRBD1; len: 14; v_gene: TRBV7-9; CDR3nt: TGTGCCAGCAGCGCAGGGGGGCAGCGTACTGAAGCTCTCTTT; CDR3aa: CASSAGGQRTEALF
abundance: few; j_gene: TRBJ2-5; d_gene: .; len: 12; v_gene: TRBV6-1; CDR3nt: TGTGCCAGCATAGGCGTGGGGGAGACCCAGTACTTC; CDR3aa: CASIGVGETQYF
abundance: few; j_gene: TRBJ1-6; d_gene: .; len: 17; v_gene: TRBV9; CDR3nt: TGTGCCAGCAGCGTAGATCCATATGGGACGGATAATTCACCCCTCCACTTT; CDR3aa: CASSVDPYGTDNSPLHF
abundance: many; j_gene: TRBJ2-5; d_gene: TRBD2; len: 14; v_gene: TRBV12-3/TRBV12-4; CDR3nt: TGTGCCAGCAGTAAGGGACTAGCGGAAGAGACCCAGTACTTC; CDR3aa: CASSKGLAEETQYF
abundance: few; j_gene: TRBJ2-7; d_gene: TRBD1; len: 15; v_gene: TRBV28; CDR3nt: TGTGCCAGCAGCCAATCCGGACAGGGGATTCGTGAGCAGTACTTC; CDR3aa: CASSQSGQGIREQYF
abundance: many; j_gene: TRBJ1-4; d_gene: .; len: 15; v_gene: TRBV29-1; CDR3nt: TGCAGCGCCGGACCGTCAGCAGCAACTAATGAAAAACTGTTTTTT; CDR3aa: CSAGPSAATNEKLFF
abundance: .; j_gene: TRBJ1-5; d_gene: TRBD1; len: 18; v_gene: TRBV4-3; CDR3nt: TGCGCCAGCAGCCCCAACCCGACAGGGCCCTATAGCAATCAGCCCCAGCATTTT; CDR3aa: CASSPNPTGPYSNQPQHF
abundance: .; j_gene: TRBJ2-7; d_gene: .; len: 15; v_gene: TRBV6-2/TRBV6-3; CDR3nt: TGTGCCAGCAACATAGGCGGAGGGGCGGTCTACGAGCAGTACTTC; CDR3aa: CASNIGGGAVYEQYF
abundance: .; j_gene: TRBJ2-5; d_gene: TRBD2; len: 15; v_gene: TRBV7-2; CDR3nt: TGTGCCAGCAGCTTCGGGACTAGCGCACTCAGAACCCAGTACTTC; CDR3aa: CASSFGTSALRTQYF
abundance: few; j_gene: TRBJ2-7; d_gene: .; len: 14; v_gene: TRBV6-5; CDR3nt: TGTGCCAGCAGCCTAAGGTTTTGGAACGGGGAGCAGTACTTC; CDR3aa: CASSLRFWNGEQYF
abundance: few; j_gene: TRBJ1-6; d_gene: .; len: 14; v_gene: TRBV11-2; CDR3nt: TGTGCCAGCAGCCCGGGAGCCTATAATTCACCCCTCCACTTT; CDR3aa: CASSPGAYNSPLHF